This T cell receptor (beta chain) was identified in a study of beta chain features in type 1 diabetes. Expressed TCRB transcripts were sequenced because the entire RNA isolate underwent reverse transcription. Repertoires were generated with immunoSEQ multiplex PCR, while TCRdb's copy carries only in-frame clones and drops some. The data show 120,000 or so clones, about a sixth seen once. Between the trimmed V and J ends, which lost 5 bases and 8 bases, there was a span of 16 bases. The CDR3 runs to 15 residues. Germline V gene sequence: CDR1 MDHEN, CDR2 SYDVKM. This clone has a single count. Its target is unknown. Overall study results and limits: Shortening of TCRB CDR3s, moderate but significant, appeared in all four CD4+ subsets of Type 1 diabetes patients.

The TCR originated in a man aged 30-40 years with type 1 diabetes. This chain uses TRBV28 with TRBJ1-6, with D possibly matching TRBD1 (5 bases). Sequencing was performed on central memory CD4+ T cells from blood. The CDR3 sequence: CASSPRGGADSPLHF. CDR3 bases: TGTGCCAGCAGTCCCCGTGGAGGGGCCGATTCACCCCTCCACTTT. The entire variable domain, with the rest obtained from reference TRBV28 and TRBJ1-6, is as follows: DVKVTQSSRYLVKRTGEKVFLECVQDMDHENMFWYRQDPGLGLRLIYFSYDVKMKEKGDIPEGYSVSREKKERFSLILESASTNQTSMYLCASSPRGGADSPLHFGNGTRLTVT.